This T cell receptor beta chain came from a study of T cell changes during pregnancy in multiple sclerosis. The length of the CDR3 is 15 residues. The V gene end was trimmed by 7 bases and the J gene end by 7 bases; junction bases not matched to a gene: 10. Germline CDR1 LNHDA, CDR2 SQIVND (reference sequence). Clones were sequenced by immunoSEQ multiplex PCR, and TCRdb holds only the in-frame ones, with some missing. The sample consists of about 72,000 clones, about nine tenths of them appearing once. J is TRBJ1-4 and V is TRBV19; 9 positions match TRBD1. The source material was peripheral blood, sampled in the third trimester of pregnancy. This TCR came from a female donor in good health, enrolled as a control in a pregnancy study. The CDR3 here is CASTLLGTGSEKLFF. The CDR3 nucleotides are TGTGCCAGTACCCTGCTCGGGACAGGGAGTGAAAAACTGTTTTTT.